A single T cell receptor beta chain is shown here with its context. Its antigen is currently unknown. Sequenced by immunoSEQ multiplex PCR; TCRdb stores in-frame clones only, minus some. Of about 68,000 clones in the sample, approximately 86% were seen once. The data originate from a study of OX40 agonist ivuxolimab in advanced cancers. Turning to the study itself: Prior therapy, whether anti-PD-1, anti-PD-L1 or anti-CTLA-4, was allowed, and more than 35% had some. Findings and limits, study-wide: Among T cells, CD8+ cells averaged more expanded clones than CD4+ cells. The expanded peripheral T cells' antigen specificity was not determined.

CDR3 length equals 13 residues. Looked up from germline, CDR1 is SGHNT and CDR2 is YYREEE (reference sequence). The V gene lost 4 bases and the J gene lost 5 bases, with 12 bases spanning the gap. The input for sequencing was CD4+ or CD8+ T cells sorted from blood, taken in a trial of the OX40 agonist ivuxolimab. The sequence was obtained from an adult with an advanced solid tumor such as melanoma, head and neck, liver or kidney cancer. The chain recombines TRBV5-4 with TRBJ2-5, with D uncertain. The CDR3 is CASSGQSWETQYF. The CDR3, as DNA: TGTGCCAGCAGCGGGCAAAGTTGGGAGACCCAGTACTTC.